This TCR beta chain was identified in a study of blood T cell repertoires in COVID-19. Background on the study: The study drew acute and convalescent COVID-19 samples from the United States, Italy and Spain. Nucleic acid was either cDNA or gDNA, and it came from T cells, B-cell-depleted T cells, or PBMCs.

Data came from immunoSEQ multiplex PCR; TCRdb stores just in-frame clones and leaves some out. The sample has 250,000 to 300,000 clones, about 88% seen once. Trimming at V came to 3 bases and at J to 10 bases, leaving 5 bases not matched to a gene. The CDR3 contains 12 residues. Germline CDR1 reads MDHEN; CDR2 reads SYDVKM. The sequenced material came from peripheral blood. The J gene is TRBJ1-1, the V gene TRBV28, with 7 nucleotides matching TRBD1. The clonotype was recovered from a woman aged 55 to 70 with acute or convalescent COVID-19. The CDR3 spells CASSFDRARAFF. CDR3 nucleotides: TGTGCCAGCAGTTTCGACAGGGCTCGAGCTTTCTTT.